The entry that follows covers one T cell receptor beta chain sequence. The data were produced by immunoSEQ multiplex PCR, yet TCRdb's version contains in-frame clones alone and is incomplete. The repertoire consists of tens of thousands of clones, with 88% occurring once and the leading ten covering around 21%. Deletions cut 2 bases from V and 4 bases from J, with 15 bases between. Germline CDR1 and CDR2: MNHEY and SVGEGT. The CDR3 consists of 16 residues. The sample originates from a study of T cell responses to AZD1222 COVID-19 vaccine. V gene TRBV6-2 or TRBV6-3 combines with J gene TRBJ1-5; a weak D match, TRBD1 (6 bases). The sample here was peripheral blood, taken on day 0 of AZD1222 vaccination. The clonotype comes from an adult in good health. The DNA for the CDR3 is TGTGCCAGCAGTTACGGACCGGGGGCGCGGAATCAGCCCCAGCATTTT. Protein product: CASSYGPGARNQPQHF.